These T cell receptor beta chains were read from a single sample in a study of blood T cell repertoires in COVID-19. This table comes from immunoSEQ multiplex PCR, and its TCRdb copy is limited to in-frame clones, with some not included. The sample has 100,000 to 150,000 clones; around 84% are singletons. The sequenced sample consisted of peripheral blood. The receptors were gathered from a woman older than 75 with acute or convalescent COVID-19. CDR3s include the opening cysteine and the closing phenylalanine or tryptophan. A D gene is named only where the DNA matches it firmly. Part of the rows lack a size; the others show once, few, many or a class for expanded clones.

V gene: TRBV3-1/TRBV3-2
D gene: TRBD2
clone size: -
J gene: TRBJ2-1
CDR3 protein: CASSQDLAVSYNEQFF
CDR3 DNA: TGTGCCAGCAGCCAAGATCTAGCGGTCTCCTACAATGAGCAGTTCTTC

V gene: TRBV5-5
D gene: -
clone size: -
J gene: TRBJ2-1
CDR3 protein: CASSPTGIDEQFF
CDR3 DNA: TGTGCCAGCAGCCCAACAGGGATTGATGAGCAGTTCTTC

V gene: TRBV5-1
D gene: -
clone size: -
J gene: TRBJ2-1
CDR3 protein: CASSLLDSYNEQFF
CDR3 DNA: TGCGCCAGCAGCTTGTTGGACAGCTACAATGAGCAGTTCTTC

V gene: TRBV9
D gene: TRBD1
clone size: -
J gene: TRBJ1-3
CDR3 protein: CASSTPGTGGGGRNTIYF
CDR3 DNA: TGTGCCAGCAGCACGCCCGGGACAGGGGGCGGCGGGAGAAACACCATATATTTT

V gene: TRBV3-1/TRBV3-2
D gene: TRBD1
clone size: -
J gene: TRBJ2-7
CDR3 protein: CASRGQGAYEQYF
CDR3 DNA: TGTGCCAGCAGGGGACAGGGGGCCTACGAGCAGTACTTC

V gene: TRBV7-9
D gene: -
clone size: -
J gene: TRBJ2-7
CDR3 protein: CASTLGGASYEQYF
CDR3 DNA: TGTGCCAGCACCCTAGGGGGGGCCAGCTACGAGCAGTACTTC

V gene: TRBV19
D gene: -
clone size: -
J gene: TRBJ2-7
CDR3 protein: CASSFRDNSYEQYF
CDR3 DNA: TGTGCCAGTAGTTTCCGGGACAACTCCTACGAGCAGTACTTC

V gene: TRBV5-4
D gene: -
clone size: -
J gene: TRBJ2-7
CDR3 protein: CASSLWAGSYEQYF
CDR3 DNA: TGTGCCAGCAGCTTGTGGGCGGGGAGCTACGAGCAGTACTTC

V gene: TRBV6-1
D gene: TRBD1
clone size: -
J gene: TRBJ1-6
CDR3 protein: CASSERGQTPLHF
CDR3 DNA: TGTGCCAGCAGTGAAAGGGGGCAGACACCCCTCCACTTT

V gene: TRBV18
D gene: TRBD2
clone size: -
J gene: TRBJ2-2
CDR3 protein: CASSPLSGRQTGELFF
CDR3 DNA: TGTGCCAGCTCACCACTTAGCGGGAGACAGACCGGGGAGCTGTTTTTT

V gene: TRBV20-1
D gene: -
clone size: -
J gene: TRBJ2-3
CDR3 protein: CSANTGDTQYF
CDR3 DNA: TGCAGTGCTAACACAGGGGATACGCAGTATTTT

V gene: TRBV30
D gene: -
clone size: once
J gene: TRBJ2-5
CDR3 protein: CAWSAGKETQYF
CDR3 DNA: TGTGCCTGGAGTGCGGGGAAAGAGACCCAGTACTTC

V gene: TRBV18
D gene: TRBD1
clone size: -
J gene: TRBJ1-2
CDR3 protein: CASSPRQGDSRRGYTF
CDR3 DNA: TGTGCCAGCTCACCACGGCAGGGGGATTCCCGCAGGGGCTACACCTTC

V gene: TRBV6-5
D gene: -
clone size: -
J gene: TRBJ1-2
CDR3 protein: CASRPEGRLTYGYTF
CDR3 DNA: TGTGCCAGCAGGCCGGAGGGGCGCCTCACCTATGGCTACACCTTC

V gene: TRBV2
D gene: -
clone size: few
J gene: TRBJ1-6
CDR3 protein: CASSGTAPNSPLHF
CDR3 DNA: TGTGCCAGCAGCGGAACAGCCCCTAATTCACCCCTCCACTTT

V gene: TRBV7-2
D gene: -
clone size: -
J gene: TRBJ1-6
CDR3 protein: CASSPETDWNSPLHF
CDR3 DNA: TGTGCCAGCAGCCCAGAGACAGATTGGAATTCACCCCTCCACTTT

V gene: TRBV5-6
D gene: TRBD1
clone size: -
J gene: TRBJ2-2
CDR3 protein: CASSLFGTANTGELFF
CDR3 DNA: TGTGCCAGCAGCTTGTTTGGGACAGCGAACACCGGGGAGCTGTTTTTT

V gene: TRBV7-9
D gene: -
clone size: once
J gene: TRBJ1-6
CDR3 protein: CASSLRSAGGQALHF
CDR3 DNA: TGTGCCAGCAGCTTACGCTCCGCAGGTGGCCAAGCCCTCCACTTT

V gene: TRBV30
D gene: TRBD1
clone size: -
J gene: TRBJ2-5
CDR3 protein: CAYRTGMVGTQYF
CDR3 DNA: TGTGCCTACCGGACAGGGATGGTGGGGACCCAGTACTTC

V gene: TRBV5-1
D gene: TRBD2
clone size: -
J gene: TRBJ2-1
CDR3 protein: CARRGTSGGSYNEQFF
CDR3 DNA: TGCGCCCGCCGGGGGACTAGCGGGGGGTCCTACAATGAGCAGTTCTTC

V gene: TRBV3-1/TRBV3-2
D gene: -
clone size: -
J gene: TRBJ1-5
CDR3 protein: CASSQDSRGDQPQHF
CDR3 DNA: TGTGCCAGCAGCCAAGATTCGCGGGGGGACCAGCCCCAGCATTTT

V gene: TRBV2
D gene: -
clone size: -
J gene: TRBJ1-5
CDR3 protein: CASKREGDNQPQHF
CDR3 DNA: TGTGCCAGCAAGAGGGAAGGAGACAATCAGCCCCAGCATTTT

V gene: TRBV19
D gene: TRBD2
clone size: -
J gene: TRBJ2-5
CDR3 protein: CASGGSSGSLGTQYF
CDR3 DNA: TGTGCCAGTGGGGGGAGTAGCGGGAGTTTAGGGACCCAGTACTTC

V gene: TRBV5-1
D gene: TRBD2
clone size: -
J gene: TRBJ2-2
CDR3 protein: CASSIVGLAFTGELFF
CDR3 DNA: TGCGCCAGCAGTATCGTTGGACTAGCGTTCACCGGGGAGCTGTTTTTT

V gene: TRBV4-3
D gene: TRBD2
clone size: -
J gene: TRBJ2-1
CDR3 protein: CASSRAGASYNEQFF
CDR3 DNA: TGCGCCAGCAGCCGTGCGGGAGCTTCCTACAATGAGCAGTTCTTC

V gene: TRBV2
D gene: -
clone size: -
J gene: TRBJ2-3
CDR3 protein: CASSAWSRRSDTQYF
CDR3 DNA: TGTGCCAGCAGTGCGTGGAGCCGGCGGTCCGATACGCAGTATTTT

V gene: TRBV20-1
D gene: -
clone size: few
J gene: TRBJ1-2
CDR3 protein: CSARHSYGYTF
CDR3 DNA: TGCAGTGCTAGACACAGCTATGGCTACACCTTC

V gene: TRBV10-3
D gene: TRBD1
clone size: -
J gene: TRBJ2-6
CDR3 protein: CATSGQGINSGANVLTF
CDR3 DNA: TGTGCCACCTCAGGACAGGGGATAAACTCTGGGGCCAACGTCCTGACTTTC

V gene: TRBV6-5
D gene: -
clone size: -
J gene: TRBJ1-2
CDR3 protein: CASSYSRDTIYGYTF
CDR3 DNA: TGTGCCAGCAGTTACTCGAGGGACACCATCTATGGCTACACCTTC

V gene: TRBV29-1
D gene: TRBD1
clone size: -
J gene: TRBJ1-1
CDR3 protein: CSVWTGETEAFF
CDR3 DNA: TGCAGCGTCTGGACAGGGGAGACTGAAGCTTTCTTT

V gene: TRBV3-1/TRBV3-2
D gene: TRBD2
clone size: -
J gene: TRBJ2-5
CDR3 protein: CASLGVSGSGKTQYF
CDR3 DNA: TGTGCCAGCCTGGGGGTTAGCGGGAGTGGAAAGACCCAGTACTTC

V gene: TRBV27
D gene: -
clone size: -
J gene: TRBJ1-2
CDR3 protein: CASSLLFSGVTGYTF
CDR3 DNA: TGTGCCAGCAGTTTATTATTTTCCGGAGTCACAGGCTACACCTTC

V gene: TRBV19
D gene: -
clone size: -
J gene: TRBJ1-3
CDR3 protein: CASNGGTGNTIYF
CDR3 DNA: TGTGCCAGTAATGGCGGAACTGGAAACACCATATATTTT

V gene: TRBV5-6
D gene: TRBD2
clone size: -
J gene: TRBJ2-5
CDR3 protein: CASSLVAGGQETQYF
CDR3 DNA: TGTGCCAGCAGCTTGGTAGCGGGTGGCCAAGAGACCCAGTACTTC

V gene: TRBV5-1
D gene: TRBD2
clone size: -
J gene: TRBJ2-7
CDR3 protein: CASSWGLAGSEQYF
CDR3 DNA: TGCGCCAGCAGCTGGGGACTAGCGGGAAGTGAGCAGTACTTC

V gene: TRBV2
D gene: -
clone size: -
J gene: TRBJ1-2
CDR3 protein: CASSEGTDYGYTF
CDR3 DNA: TGTGCCAGCAGTGAAGGGACAGACTATGGCTACACCTTC

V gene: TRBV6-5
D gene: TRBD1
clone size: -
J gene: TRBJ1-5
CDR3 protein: CASRRTGPQPQHF
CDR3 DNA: TGTGCCAGCAGGAGGACAGGTCCGCAGCCCCAGCATTTT

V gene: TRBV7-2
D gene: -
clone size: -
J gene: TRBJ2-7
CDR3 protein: CASSLGTAYEQYF
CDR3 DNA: TGTGCCAGCAGCTTAGGGACAGCCTACGAGCAGTACTTC

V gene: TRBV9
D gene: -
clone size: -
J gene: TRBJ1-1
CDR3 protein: CASSALPTGNTEAFF
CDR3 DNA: TGTGCCAGCAGCGCTCTTCCTACTGGGAACACTGAAGCTTTCTTT

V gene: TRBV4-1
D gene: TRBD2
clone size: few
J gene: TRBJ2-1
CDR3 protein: CASSQESPSVAGAHEQFF
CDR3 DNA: TGCGCCAGCAGCCAAGAAAGCCCTTCGGTAGCGGGGGCCCATGAGCAGTTCTTC